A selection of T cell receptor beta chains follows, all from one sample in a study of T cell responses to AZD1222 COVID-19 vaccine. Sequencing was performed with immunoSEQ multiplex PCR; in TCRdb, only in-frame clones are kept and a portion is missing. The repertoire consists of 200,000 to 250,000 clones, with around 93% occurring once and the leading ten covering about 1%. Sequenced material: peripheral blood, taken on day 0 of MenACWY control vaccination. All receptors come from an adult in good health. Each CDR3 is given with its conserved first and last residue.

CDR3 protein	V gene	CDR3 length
CASSQATGLSGNTIYF	TRBV3-1/TRBV3-2	16
CAISADTAGELFF	TRBV10-3	13
CASSPDRDLYGYTF	TRBV6-5	14
CASSLHETGGRNQPQHF	TRBV19	17
CASSRTATYEQYF	TRBV6-5	13
CASSVDAGAFSNSPLHF	TRBV9	17
CASSIDGNQPQHF	TRBV19	13
CASSPPNRGRGEQYF	TRBV18	15
CASSLQGGHDEQYF	TRBV5-4	14
CASSLGQAGSPLHF	TRBV5-6	14
CASSWAQNTEAFF	TRBV27	13
CASSSNSPVVFSPLHF	TRBV7-2	16
CASSRTLNYGYTF	TRBV6-5	13
CASSLGTRTDTQYF	TRBV5-1	14
CASSLAGTAREQFF	TRBV5-6	14
CAWTPGPSTEAFF	TRBV30	13
CASRDRGLGETQYF	TRBV19	14
CASSPTKDTGELFF	TRBV18	14
CASSLGSQGNYGYTF	TRBV5-1	15
CASRLPSSYGYTF	TRBV28	13
CASRGRGDLEKLFF	TRBV6-6	14
CAIGRDREGNEQFF	TRBV10-3	14
CAIRDRAKERTEAFF	TRBV10-3	15
CASSYQGMNTEAFF	TRBV19	14
CASGRGVNTEAFF	TRBV18	13
CASYTGTGVYTF	TRBV2	12
CASSSGGAGNTEAFF	TRBV6-2/TRBV6-3	15
CASSLLRRGGASNEKLFF	TRBV7-9	18
CASSEIGSGGPYNEQFF	TRBV10-2	17
CASSIDPPQGGETQYF	TRBV19	16
CASSLGVAGLGRETQYF	TRBV11-2	17
CASSQELLDSGNTIYF	TRBV3-1/TRBV3-2	16
CSVSLPGQGSYNEQFF	TRBV29-1	16
CSVGGGQSEKLFF	TRBV29-1	13
CASSQATGPQHF	TRBV4-1	12
CASSQDNTGVLGTEAFF	TRBV4-3	17
CAWGEFTEAFF	TRBV30	11
CASSQRGGYGYTF	TRBV7-3	13
CASSQGDRVGYEQYF	TRBV4-3	15
CASSPHQGNQPQHF	TRBV3-1/TRBV3-2	14
CASSLDTVTEAFF	TRBV7-9	13
CASSAGVVGTEAFF	TRBV7-6	14
CASRRGQDNIQYF	TRBV28	13
CASSLARANTEAFF	TRBV5-4	14
CASWKGTGVVNTEAFF	TRBV18	16
CASSRQDPSNNEQFF	TRBV5-1	15
CATSSPRKNTGELFF	TRBV15	15
CASRGLRANVLTF	TRBV2	13
CASKTLGNTEAFF	TRBV6-5	13
CASSQDSVADTQYF	TRBV9	14
CASSLGNEQFF	TRBV12-3/TRBV12-4	11
CASSADPGELFF	TRBV10-2	12